These 10 T cell receptor beta chains originate from one sample sequenced in a study of CD8 T cells in ankylosing spondylitis. Overall study findings and caveats: A TCR beta motif made of about 8 highly homologous variants seemed typical of ankylosing spondylitis blood.

These receptors are not linked to any known antigen. From the 5' RACE reads, TCRdb called clonotypes with MiXCR, one entry per CDR3 protein. Among 700,000 to 850,000 distinct CDR3 sequences listed, 10% to 15% were seen once. Sequences were obtained from blood, either unsorted or a sorted T cell fraction (not recorded which). Receptors were obtained from a male donor with ankylosing spondylitis.

This clonotype occurred many times. The gene calls are TRBV6-1 and TRBJ2-3; 10 bases fit TRBD2. With V trimmed by 8 bases and J by 1 base, 0 bases remained unmatched. Germline V gene data show CDR1 as MNHNS and CDR2 as SASEGT. CDR3 length: 13 amino acids. CDR3 DNA: TGTGCCAGCGGGACTAGCGGCACAGATACGCAGTATTTT. It encodes CASGTSGTDTQYF.

This clonotype occurred a few times. The chain links TRBV4-1 to TRBJ2-1, with 8 bases that match TRBD2. The CDR3 runs 18 residues. The germline CDR1 and CDR2 sequences are MGHRA and YSYEKL. Germline trimming cut 0 bases from V and 2 bases from J; bases unmatched to any gene: 9. CDR3 protein: CASSQEGLTGGAYNEQFF. The CDR3 DNA reads TGCGCCAGCAGCCAAGAGGGACTAACGGGAGGGGCCTACAATGAGCAGTTCTTC.

This clonotype was detected a few times. CDR3 protein: CAISEAPIVMNTEAFF. In DNA, the CDR3 is TGTGCCATCAGTGAGGCCCCTATTGTGATGAACACTGAAGCTTTCTTT. The rearrangement joins TRBV10-3 to TRBJ1-1; no firm D call. CDR3 length: 16 residues. V lost 2 bases, J lost 0 bases, and 13 bases lay in between. Germline assignment: CDR1 ENHRY and CDR2 SYGVKD.

This clonotype was detected only a few times. The chain is built from TRBV20-1 and TRBJ2-3, with D tentatively TRBD1 (7 bases). The CDR3 is 14 residues long. V lost 6 bases, J lost 3 bases, and 16 bases lay in between. Per the germline V gene, CDR1 is DFQATT and CDR2 is SNEGSKA (reference sequence). CDR3: CSAREEGATDTQYF. The DNA of the CDR3 is TGCAGTGCGAGGGAGGAGGGGGCTACAGATACGCAGTATTTT.

This clonotype occurred a few times. The chain links TRBV5-1 to TRBJ2-3; 9 bases fit TRBD2. Germline V CDR1 and CDR2: SGHRS, YFSETQ. The junction had 4 bases not matched to a gene; V was cut back by 2 bases and J by 0 bases. The CDR3 covers 16 residues. The CDR3 nucleotides read TGCGCCAGCAGCTTTCATAGCGGGGGCAGCACAGATACGCAGTATTTT. It codes for CASSFHSGGSTDTQYF.

The chain recombines TRBV5-1 with TRBJ2-4; 9 bases are a match to TRBD1. The ends lost 4 bases at V and 5 bases at J; junction bases unmatched: 4. Germline V gene lookup returns CDR1 SGHRS and CDR2 YFSETQ. The CDR3 sequence is 14 residues long. CDR3 DNA: TGCGCCAGCAGCCCGGACAGGGGCCAAAACATTCAGTACTTC. Translated: CASSPDRGQNIQYF.

Only a few counts were recorded for this clonotype. The V and J genes are TRBV3-1 and TRBJ2-3; D perhaps matches TRBD1 (7 bases). Germline CDR1 is LGHDT and CDR2 is YNNKEL (reference sequence). The CDR3 runs to 16 residues. V gave up 0 bases and J gave up 3 bases, with 13 bases separating them. CDR3 sequence reads: CASSQDRGAPTDTQYF. CDR3 in DNA: TGTGCCAGCAGCCAAGACAGGGGGGCCCCTACAGATACGCAGTATTTT.

This clonotype was recorded at least ten times. As DNA, the CDR3 is TGCAGTGCTAGAGTGGACGGGAGGGCCAGGGATGAGCAGTTCTTC. The encoded protein is CSARVDGRARDEQFF. This chain links TRBV20-1 with TRBJ2-1, with 8 nucleotides matching TRBD2. CDR1 DFQATT and CDR2 SNEGSKA come from the germline V gene (reference sequence). J gave up 8 bases and V 1 base, and 10 bases lay outside the gene matches. The CDR3 has 15 amino acids.

A word on this clonotype: One end of the junction fails to match germline, which may point to a read error. This chain connects TRBV12-3 or TRBV12-4 to TRBJ1-2, with D perhaps matching TRBD1 (6 bases). This CDR3 has 14 residues. The DNA for the CDR3 is TGTGCCAGCAGCCTCCAAACAGGGTCCTATGGCCACACCTTC. This translates into CASSLQTGSYGHTF.

The sample holds a few counts of this clonotype. The rearrangement joins TRBV18 to TRBJ2-7; D is possibly TRBD2 (5 bases). Germline CDR1 is KGHSH and CDR2 is LQKENI. The CDR3 extends over 16 amino acids. V gave up 2 bases and J gave up 0 bases, with 14 bases separating them. The CDR3 nucleotides read TGTGCCAGCTCACCATTAACCGGGGATCTCTCCTACGAGCAGTACTTC. Amino acid sequence: CASSPLTGDLSYEQYF.